A selection of T cell receptor beta chains follows, all from one sample in a study of CD8 T cells in Susac syndrome. One entry per CDR3 protein, called by TCRdb with MiXCR from the immunoSEQ multiplex PCR reads. The table lists 130,000 to 150,000 distinct CDR3 sequences, approximately 93% of them singletons, with roughly 0.083% in the top ten. Material for sequencing was CD4+ T cells from PBMCs. Receptors originate from a human donor in good health. The CDR3 runs from the conserved cysteine through the conserved F or W. D genes are given only for firm matches. Expanded clones get a size class; other rows say once, few or many, or leave the size out.

>TRBJ2-2|15|NA|TRBD1|TRBV30
CAWSGTGPHTGELFF
TGTGCCTGGAGTGGGACAGGGCCCCACACCGGGGAGCTGTTTTTT
>TRBJ1-1|11|NA|NA|TRBV5-1
CASSLGTEAFF
TGCGCCAGCAGCTTGGGGACTGAAGCTTTCTTT
>TRBJ1-2|16|NA|NA|TRBV20-1
CSARDRRHPEAYGYTF
TGCAGTGCTAGAGATCGTCGACACCCTGAGGCCTATGGCTACACCTTC
>TRBJ2-2|15|NA|NA|TRBV5-6
CASSLDAGNTGELFF
TGTGCCAGCAGCTTGGATGCGGGAAACACCGGGGAGCTGTTTTTT
>TRBJ1-3|14|NA|NA|TRBV5-6
CATSTVSSGNTIYF
TGTGCCACTTCGACCGTAAGCTCTGGAAACACCATATATTTT
>TRBJ2-3|11|NA|NA|TRBV3-1
CASSLFDTQYF
TGTGCCAGCAGCCTATTTGATACGCAGTATTTT
>TRBJ2-2|15|NA|TRBD2|TRBV7-3
CASSPEAGVIGELFF
TGTGCCAGCAGCCCCGAAGCGGGAGTAATCGGGGAGCTGTTTTTT
>TRBJ1-1|13|NA|NA|TRBV19
CASRDRTNTEAFF
TGTGCCAGTAGAGACAGGACCAACACTGAAGCTTTCTTT
>TRBJ2-4|16|NA|TRBD1|TRBV10-3
CAISAGQVLAKNIQYF
TGTGCCATCAGTGCAGGACAGGTTCTAGCCAAAAACATTCAGTACTTC
>TRBJ2-3|15|NA|NA|TRBV2
CASSEGGTSTDTQYF
TGTGCCAGCAGTGAAGGGGGGACTAGCACAGATACGCAGTATTTT
>TRBJ2-7|13|NA|NA|TRBV20-1
CSARDDANYEQYF
TGCAGTGCTAGAGATGACGCCAACTACGAGCAGTACTTC
>TRBJ2-4|16|NA|TRBD1|TRBV12-3/TRBV12-4
CASTSGQGVAKNIQYF
TGTGCCAGCACCTCGGGACAGGGGGTAGCCAAAAACATTCAGTACTTC
>TRBJ2-5|17|NA|NA|TRBV24-1
CATSDLQRVGAQETQYF
TGTGCCACCAGTGATTTGCAAAGGGTGGGGGCCCAAGAGACCCAGTACTTC
>TRBJ2-2|16|NA|NA|TRBV5-1
CASSLAKGTNTGELFF
TGCGCCAGCAGCTTGGCCAAGGGAACGAACACCGGGGAGCTGTTTTTT
>TRBJ1-2|16|NA|TRBD1|TRBV5-1
CASSLAPGGTGYGYTF
TGCGCCAGCAGCTTGGCCCCAGGGGGAACTGGCTATGGCTACACCTTC
>TRBJ2-7|13|NA|TRBD2|TRBV19
CASIELARYEQYF
TGTGCCAGTATTGAACTAGCGAGGTACGAGCAGTACTTC
>TRBJ2-3|15|NA|NA|TRBV18
CASSVIAGSTDTQYF
TGTGCCAGCTCAGTCATTGCGGGTTCCACAGATACGCAGTATTTT
>TRBJ2-3|11|NA|NA|TRBV20-1
CSAEPGDTQYF
TGCAGTGCTGAGCCCGGGGATACGCAGTATTTT
>TRBJ2-1|15|NA|NA|TRBV6-2/TRBV6-3
CASSHPRHSYNEQFF
TGTGCCAGCAGTCACCCCCGGCACTCCTACAATGAGCAGTTCTTC
>TRBJ2-5|15|NA|TRBD1|TRBV6-5
CASSTYRGTGETQYF
TGTGCCAGCAGTACCTACAGGGGGACGGGGGAGACCCAGTACTTC
>TRBJ2-3|13|NA|NA|TRBV29-1
CSVEDPIDDTQYF
TGCAGCGTTGAAGACCCTATCGACGATACGCAGTATTTT
>TRBJ2-1|15|NA|TRBD2|TRBV19
CASSIGGRALDEQFF
TGTGCCAGTAGTATAGGCGGGAGGGCCTTGGATGAGCAGTTCTTC
>TRBJ2-3|16|NA|NA|TRBV14
CASSQETGRKFDTQYF
TGTGCCAGCAGCCAAGAGACGGGGAGAAAGTTTGATACGCAGTATTTT
>TRBJ2-7|15|NA|TRBD1|TRBV28
CASSLRSGGSYEQYF
TGTGCCAGCAGTTTAAGGTCAGGGGGCTCCTACGAGCAGTACTTC
>TRBJ2-7|16|NA|NA|TRBV3-1
CASSQALGGSYSEQYF
TGTGCCAGCAGCCAAGCTTTGGGTGGGAGTTATAGCGAGCAGTACTTC
>TRBJ2-5|13|once|TRBD1|TRBV30
CAWSAHRGKTQYF
TGTGCCTGGAGTGCACACAGGGGTAAGACCCAGTACTTC
>TRBJ2-4|17|NA|TRBD1|TRBV5-1
CASSLGQQGLAKNIQYF
TGCGCCAGCAGCTTGGGGCAACAGGGGTTGGCCAAAAACATTCAGTACTTC
>TRBJ2-1|15|NA|NA|TRBV5-1
CASSARERRYNEQFF
TGCGCCAGCAGCGCCCGGGAGCGTAGATACAATGAGCAGTTCTTC
>TRBJ2-2|16|NA|TRBD2|TRBV20-1
CSARVASGSNTGELFF
TGCAGTGCTAGAGTGGCTAGCGGGAGTAACACCGGGGAGCTGTTTTTT
>TRBJ2-3|14|NA|NA|TRBV11-3
CASSSGTSTDTQYF
TGTGCCAGCAGCTCAGGAACTAGCACAGATACGCAGTATTTT
>TRBJ2-4|16|NA|NA|TRBV9
CASSVGGLLAKNIQYF
TGTGCCAGCAGCGTAGGAGGATTATTGGCCAAAAACATTCAGTACTTC
>TRBJ2-1|16|NA|NA|TRBV12-5
CASGLSPDRFYNEQFF
TGTGCTAGTGGTTTGTCGCCCGACAGATTCTACAATGAGCAGTTCTTC
>TRBJ2-7|14|once|NA|TRBV18
CTSSLDTTAYEQYF
TGTACCAGCTCACTGGACACTACAGCTTACGAGCAGTACTTC
>TRBJ2-7|14|NA|NA|TRBV3-1
CASSQGDAFYEQYF
TGTGCCAGCAGCCAAGGGGACGCTTTCTACGAGCAGTACTTC
>TRBJ1-1|14|NA|NA|TRBV19
CAANPGAYDTEAFF
TGTGCCGCGAACCCGGGGGCTTATGACACTGAAGCTTTCTTT
>TRBJ1-4|12|NA|NA|TRBV29-1
CSVAILGEKLFF
TGCAGCGTTGCGATATTAGGTGAAAAACTGTTTTTT
>TRBJ1-1|13|NA|NA|TRBV15
CATSGGLDTEAFF
TGTGCCACCTCGGGGGGATTGGACACTGAAGCTTTCTTT
>TRBJ1-4|15|NA|TRBD1|TRBV29-1
CSVGTGAIGNEKLFF
TGCAGCGTGGGGACAGGGGCCATTGGTAATGAAAAACTGTTTTTT
>TRBJ1-1|15|few|NA|TRBV9
CASSLTPRTDTEAFF
TGTGCCAGCAGCCTAACCCCTCGGACGGACACTGAAGCTTTCTTT
>TRBJ2-7|13|NA|NA|TRBV18
CASSSKGGGEQYF
TGTGCCAGCTCATCGAAGGGGGGCGGTGAGCAGTACTTC
>TRBJ2-3|14|NA|NA|TRBV6-5
CASRPGTRADTQYF
TGTGCCAGCAGGCCGGGGACTCGCGCGGATACGCAGTATTTT
>TRBJ2-2|15|NA|TRBD1|TRBV5-1
CASSFRQGRTGELFF
TGCGCCAGCAGCTTCCGACAGGGCAGGACCGGGGAGCTGTTTTTT
>TRBJ1-2|11|once|NA|TRBV12-2
CASRFGYGYTF
TGTGCAAGTCGCTTCGGGTATGGCTACACCTTC
>TRBJ2-3|16|NA|TRBD2|TRBV30
CAWSGTSGSGVDTQYF
TGTGCCTGGAGTGGGACTAGCGGGAGTGGGGTAGATACGCAGTATTTT
>TRBJ2-3|15|NA|NA|TRBV7-7
CASSLRGRGSDTQYF
TGTGCTAGCAGCTTAAGGGGAAGAGGGTCAGATACGCAGTATTTT
>TRBJ2-2|14|NA|NA|TRBV5-1
CASSLGTETGELFF
TGCGCCAGCAGCTTAGGGACCGAGACCGGGGAGCTGTTTTTT
>TRBJ1-2|14|NA|TRBD1|TRBV27
CASSLGQGAIGYTF
TGTGCCAGCAGTTTAGGGCAGGGGGCAATTGGCTACACCTTC
>TRBJ2-7|15|NA|TRBD2|TRBV9
CASGGMGGLATEQYF
TGTGCCAGCGGAGGGATGGGAGGACTAGCCACCGAGCAGTACTTC
>TRBJ2-3|13|once|NA|TRBV27
CASSFQVTDTQYF
TGTGCCAGCAGTTTCCAGGTTACAGATACGCAGTATTTT
>TRBJ2-1|16|once|TRBD2|TRBV18
CASSPKSGRPYNEQFF
TGTGCCAGCTCACCGAAGAGCGGGAGACCCTACAATGAGCAGTTCTTC
>TRBJ2-5|14|once|NA|TRBV5-6
CASSWTSGQETQYF
TGTGCCAGCAGCTGGACCTCGGGCCAAGAGACCCAGTACTTC
>TRBJ2-7|12|NA|NA|TRBV10-3
CAISLTDYEQYF
TGTGCCATAAGCCTTACCGACTACGAGCAGTACTTC
>TRBJ2-3|15|NA|TRBD2|TRBV30
CAWSRGAGGPDTQYF
TGTGCCTGGAGTAGAGGGGCGGGAGGCCCAGATACGCAGTATTTT
>TRBJ2-1|15|NA|TRBD2|TRBV27
CASRHTSVNYNEQFF
TGTGCCAGCAGACATACTAGCGTGAACTACAATGAGCAGTTCTTC
>TRBJ2-6|18|NA|NA|TRBV3-1
CASSPLPGDSSGANVLTF
TGTGCCAGCAGCCCCCTGCCAGGGGATAGCTCTGGGGCCAACGTCCTGACTTTC
>TRBJ1-1|15|NA|TRBD1|TRBV5-1
CASSGRDRGDTEAFF
TGCGCCAGCAGCGGGAGGGACAGGGGGGACACTGAAGCTTTCTTT
>TRBJ1-1|14|NA|NA|TRBV3-1
CASSQVGLNTEAFF
TGTGCCAGCAGCCAGGTGGGACTTAACACTGAAGCTTTCTTT